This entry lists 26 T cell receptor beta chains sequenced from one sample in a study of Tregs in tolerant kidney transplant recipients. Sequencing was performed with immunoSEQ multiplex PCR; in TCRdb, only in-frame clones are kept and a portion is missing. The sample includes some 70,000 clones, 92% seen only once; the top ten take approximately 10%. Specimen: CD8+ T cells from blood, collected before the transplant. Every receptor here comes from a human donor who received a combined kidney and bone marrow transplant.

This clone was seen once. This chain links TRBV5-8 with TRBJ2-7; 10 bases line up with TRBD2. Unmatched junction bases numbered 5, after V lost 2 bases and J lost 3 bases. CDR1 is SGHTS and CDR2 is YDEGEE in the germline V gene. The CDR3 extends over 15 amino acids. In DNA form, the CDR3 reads TGTGCCAGCAGCTTCCTAGCGGGAGAAGGCTACGAGCAGTACTTC. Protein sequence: CASSFLAGEGYEQYF.

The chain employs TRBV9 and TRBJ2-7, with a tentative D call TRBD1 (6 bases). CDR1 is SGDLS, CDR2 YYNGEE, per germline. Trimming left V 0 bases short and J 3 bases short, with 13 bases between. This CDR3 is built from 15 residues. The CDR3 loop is CASSVGPGALYEQYF. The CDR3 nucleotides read TGTGCCAGCAGCGTAGGTCCAGGGGCCCTCTACGAGCAGTACTTC.

CDR3 DNA: TGTGCCAGCAGCTTAGGACAGGGCTACGAGCAGTACTTC. As protein: CASSLGQGYEQYF. The chain employs TRBV13 and TRBJ2-5; D is possibly TRBD1 (6 bases). The J call could be wrong; TRBJ2-7 is a better fit for the DNA end. Germline CDR1 and CDR2: PRHDT and FYEKMQ (reference sequence). This CDR3 comprises 13 residues.

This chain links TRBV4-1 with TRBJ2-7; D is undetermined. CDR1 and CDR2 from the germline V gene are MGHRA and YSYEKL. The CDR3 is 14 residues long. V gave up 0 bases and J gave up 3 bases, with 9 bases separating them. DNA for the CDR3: TGCGCCAGCAGCCAAGACTGGCAAAACTACGAGCAGTACTTC. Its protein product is CASSQDWQNYEQYF.

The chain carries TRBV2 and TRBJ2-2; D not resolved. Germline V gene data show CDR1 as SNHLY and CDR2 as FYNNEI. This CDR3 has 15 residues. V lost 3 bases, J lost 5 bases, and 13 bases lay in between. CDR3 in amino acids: CASSDPLGITGELFF. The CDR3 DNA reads TGTGCCAGCAGTGACCCCCTAGGAATTACCGGGGAGCTGTTTTTT. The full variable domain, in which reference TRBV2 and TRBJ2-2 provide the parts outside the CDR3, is EPEVTQTPSHQVTQMGQEVILRCVPISNHLYFYWYRQILGQKVEFLVSFYNNEISEKSEIFDDQFSVERPDGSNFTLKIRSTKLEDSAMYFCASSDPLGITGELFFGEGSRLTVL.

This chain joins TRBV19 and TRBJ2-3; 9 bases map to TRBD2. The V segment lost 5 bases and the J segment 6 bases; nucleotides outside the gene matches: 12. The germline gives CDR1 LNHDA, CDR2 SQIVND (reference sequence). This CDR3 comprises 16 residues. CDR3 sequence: CASSPLAGRDRDTQYF. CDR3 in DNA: TGTGCCAGTAGTCCCCTAGCGGGGAGGGATCGGGATACGCAGTATTTT. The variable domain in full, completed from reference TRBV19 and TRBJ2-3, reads DGGITQSPKYLFRKEGQNVTLSCEQNLNHDAMYWYRQDPGQGLRLIYYSQIVNDFQKGDIAEGYSVSREKKESFPLTVTSAQKNPTAFYLCASSPLAGRDRDTQYFGPGTRLTVL.

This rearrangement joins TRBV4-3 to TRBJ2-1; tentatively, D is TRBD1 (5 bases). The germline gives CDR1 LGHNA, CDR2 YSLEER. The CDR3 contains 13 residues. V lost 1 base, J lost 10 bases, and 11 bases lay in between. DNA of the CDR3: TGCGCCAGCAGCCAAGGGACACCTACCGAGCAGTTCTTC. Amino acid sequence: CASSQGTPTEQFF.

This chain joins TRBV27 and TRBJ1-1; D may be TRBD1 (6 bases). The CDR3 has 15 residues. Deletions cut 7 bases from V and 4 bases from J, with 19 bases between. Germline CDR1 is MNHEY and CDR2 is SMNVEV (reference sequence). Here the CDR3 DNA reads TGTGCCAGCACTATGGGACACTCCGGATCCACTGAAGCTTTCTTT. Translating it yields CASTMGHSGSTEAFF.

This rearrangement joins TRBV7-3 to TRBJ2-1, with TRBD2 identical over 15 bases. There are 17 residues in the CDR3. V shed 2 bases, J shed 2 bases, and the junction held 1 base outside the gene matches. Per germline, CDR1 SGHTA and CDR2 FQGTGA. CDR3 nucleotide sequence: TGTGCCAGCAGCTTAGGACTAGCGGGGGGGACCTACAATGAGCAGTTCTTC. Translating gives CASSLGLAGGTYNEQFF.

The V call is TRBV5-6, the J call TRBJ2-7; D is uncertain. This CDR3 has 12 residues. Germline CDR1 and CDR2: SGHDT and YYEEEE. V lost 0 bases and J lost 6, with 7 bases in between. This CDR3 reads CASSLAGREQYF. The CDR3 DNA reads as TGTGCCAGCAGCTTGGCGGGTCGCGAGCAGTACTTC.

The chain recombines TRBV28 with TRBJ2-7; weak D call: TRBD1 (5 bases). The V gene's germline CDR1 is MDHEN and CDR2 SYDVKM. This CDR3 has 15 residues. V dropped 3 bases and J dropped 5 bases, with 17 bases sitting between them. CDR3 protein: CASSFFQGFYNEQYF. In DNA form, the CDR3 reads TGTGCCAGCAGTTTCTTCCAGGGTTTCTATAACGAGCAGTACTTC.

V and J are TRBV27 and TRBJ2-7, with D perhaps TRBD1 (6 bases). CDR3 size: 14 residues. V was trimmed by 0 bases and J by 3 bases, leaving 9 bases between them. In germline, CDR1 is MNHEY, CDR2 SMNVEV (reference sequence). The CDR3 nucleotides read TGTGCCAGCAGTTTATCGGGGGCCGACTACGAGCAGTACTTC. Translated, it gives CASSLSGADYEQYF.

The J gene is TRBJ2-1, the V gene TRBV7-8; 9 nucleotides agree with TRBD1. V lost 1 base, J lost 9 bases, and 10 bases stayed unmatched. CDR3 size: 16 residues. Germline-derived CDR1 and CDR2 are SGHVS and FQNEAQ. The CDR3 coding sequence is TGTGCCAGCAGCTTAGGAGGACAGGGGTATATTGGTGAGCAGTTCTTC. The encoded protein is CASSLGGQGYIGEQFF.

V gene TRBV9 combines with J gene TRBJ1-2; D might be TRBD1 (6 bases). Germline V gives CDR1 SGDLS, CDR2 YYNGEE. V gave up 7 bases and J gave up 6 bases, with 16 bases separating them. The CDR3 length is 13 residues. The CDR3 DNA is TGTGCCAGCGCCCCCCCGACAGGTCATGGCTACACCTTC. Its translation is CASAPPTGHGYTF.

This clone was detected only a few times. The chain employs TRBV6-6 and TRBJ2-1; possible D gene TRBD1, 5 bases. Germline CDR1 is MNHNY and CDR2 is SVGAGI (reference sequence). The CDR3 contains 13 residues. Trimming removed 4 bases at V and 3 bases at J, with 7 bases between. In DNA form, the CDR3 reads TGTGCCAGCAGTTCGACAGACTACAATGAGCAGTTCTTC. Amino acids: CASSSTDYNEQFF.

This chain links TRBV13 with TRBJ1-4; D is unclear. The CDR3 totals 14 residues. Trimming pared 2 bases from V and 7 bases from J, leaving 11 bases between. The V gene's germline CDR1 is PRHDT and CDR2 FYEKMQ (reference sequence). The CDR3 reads CASSLKGSLEKLFF. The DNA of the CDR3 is TGTGCCAGCAGCTTAAAAGGGAGCCTTGAAAAACTGTTTTTT.

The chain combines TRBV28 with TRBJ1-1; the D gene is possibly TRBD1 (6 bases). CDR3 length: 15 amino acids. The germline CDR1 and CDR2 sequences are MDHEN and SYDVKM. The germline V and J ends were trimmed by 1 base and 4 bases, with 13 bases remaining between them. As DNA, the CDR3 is TGTGCCAGCAGTTTATTGTCAGGGGCGGCCACTGAAGCTTTCTTT. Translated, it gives CASSLLSGAATEAFF.

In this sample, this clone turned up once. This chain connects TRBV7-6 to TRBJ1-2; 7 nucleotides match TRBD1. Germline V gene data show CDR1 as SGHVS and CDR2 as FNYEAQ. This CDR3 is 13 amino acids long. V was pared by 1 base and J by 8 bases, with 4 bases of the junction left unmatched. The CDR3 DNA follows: TGTGCCAGCAGCTTAGGACAGGGCGCAGGCTACACCTTC. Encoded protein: CASSLGQGAGYTF.

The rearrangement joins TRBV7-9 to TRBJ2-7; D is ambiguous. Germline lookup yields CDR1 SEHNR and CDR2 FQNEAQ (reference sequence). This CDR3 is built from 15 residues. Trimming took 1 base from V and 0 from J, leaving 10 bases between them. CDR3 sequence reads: CASSLVGRPSYEQYF. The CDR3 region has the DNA TGTGCCAGCAGCTTAGTTGGCAGGCCCTCCTACGAGCAGTACTTC.

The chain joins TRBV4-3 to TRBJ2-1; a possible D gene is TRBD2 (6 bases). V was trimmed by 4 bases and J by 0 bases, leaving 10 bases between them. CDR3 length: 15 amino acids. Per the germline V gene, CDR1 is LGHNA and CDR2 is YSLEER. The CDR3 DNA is TGCGCCAGCAGCCCCCGGGAGACCTCCTACAATGAGCAGTTCTTC. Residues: CASSPRETSYNEQFF.

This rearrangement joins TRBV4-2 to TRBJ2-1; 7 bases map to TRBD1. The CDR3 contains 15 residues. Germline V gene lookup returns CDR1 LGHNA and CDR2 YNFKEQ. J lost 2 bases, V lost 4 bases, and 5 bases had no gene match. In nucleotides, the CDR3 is TGTGCCAGCAGCCCAACAGGGACAGCCTACAATGAGCAGTTCTTC. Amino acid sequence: CASSPTGTAYNEQFF.

CDR3 loop: CASSQDRAYEQYF. The CDR3 nucleotides read TGCGCCAGCAGCCAGGACAGGGCGTACGAGCAGTACTTC. V is TRBV5-1 and J is TRBJ2-7, with 8 bases matching TRBD1. Germline loops: CDR1 SGHRS, CDR2 YFSETQ. The junction had 4 bases not matched to a gene; V was cut back by 4 bases and J by 4 bases. This CDR3 region has 13 residues.

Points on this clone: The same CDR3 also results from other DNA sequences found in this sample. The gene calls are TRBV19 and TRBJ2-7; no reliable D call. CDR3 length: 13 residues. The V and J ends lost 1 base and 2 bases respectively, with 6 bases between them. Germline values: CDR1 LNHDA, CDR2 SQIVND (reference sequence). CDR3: CASSIGATYEQYF. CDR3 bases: TGTGCCAGTAGTATAGGGGCAACCTACGAGCAGTACTTC.

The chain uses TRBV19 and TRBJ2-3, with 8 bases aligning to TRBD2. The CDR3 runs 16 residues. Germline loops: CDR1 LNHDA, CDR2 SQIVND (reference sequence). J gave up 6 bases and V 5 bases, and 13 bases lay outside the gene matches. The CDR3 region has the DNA TGTGCCAGTAGTCCTACCGGGACTAGAGGTGCGGATACGCAGTATTTT. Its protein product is CASSPTGTRGADTQYF.

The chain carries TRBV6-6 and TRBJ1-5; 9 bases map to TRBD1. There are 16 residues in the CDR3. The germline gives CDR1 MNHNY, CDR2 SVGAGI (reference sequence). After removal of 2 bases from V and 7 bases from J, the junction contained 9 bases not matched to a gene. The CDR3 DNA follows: TGTGCCAGCAGTTACGCACAGGGGGCTGGCCCCCAGCCCCAGCATTTT. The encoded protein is CASSYAQGAGPQPQHF.

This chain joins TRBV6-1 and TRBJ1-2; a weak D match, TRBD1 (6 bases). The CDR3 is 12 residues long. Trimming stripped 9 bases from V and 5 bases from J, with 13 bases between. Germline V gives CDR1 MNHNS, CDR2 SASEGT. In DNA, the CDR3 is TGTGCCAGTGGGGGCAGAGGGTATGGCTACACCTTC. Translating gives CASGGRGYGYTF.